This T cell receptor (beta chain) was retrieved from a study of cytomegalovirus exposure and HLA in healthy donors. This CDR3 is built from 15 residues. The junction had 3 bases not matched to a gene; V was cut back by 4 bases and J by 0 bases. In germline, CDR1 is SGHNT, CDR2 YYREEE (reference sequence). This clone turned up a few times. PCR involved 60 Vbeta and 13 Jbeta primers. This table comes from immunoSEQ multiplex PCR, and its TCRdb copy is limited to in-frame clones, with some not included. The top ten hold over 1.3% of the sample, which has around 150,000 clones, roughly four fifths seen once.

J is TRBJ1-2 and V is TRBV5-4, with 10 bases matching TRBD1. The specimen sequenced was PBMCs. The TCR was taken from a man aged 18-30 years in good health and CMV-seronegative. This CDR3 reads CASSMGQGTNYGYTF. In DNA, the CDR3 is TGTGCCAGCAGCATGGGACAGGGGACTAACTATGGCTACACCTTC.